One T cell receptor (beta chain) is described in this entry. TCRdb's copy holds only in-frame clones and misses some; the assay was immunoSEQ multiplex PCR. In the table there are approximately 150,000 clones, 90% to 95% of which are singletons. This CDR3 comprises 15 residues. J lost 9 bases, V lost 6 bases, and 14 bases had no gene match. Per the germline V gene, CDR1 is MDHEN and CDR2 is SYDVKM. This specimen belongs to a study of T cell responses to AZD1222 COVID-19 vaccine. This receptor was obtained from an adult in good health. The J gene is TRBJ1-5, the V gene TRBV28; 7 nucleotides align to TRBD1. This specimen consisted of peripheral blood, obtained on day 0 of MenACWY control vaccination. The CDR3 region is CASSWVTGEVGPQHF. CDR3 DNA: TGTGCCAGCAGCTGGGTTACAGGGGAAGTAGGGCCCCAGCATTTT.